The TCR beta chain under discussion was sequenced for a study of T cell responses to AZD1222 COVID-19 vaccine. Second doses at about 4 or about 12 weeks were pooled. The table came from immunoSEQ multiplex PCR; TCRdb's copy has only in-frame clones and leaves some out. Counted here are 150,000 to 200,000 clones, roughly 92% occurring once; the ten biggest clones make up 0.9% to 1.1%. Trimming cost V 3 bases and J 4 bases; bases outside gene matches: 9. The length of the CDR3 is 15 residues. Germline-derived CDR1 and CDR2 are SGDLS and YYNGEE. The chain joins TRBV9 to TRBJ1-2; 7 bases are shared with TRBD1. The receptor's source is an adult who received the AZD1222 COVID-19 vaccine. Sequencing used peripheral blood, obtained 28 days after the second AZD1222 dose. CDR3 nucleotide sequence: TGTGCCAGCAGCGGAGTATGGCGGGACAGCTATGGCTACACCTTC. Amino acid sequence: CASSGVWRDSYGYTF.